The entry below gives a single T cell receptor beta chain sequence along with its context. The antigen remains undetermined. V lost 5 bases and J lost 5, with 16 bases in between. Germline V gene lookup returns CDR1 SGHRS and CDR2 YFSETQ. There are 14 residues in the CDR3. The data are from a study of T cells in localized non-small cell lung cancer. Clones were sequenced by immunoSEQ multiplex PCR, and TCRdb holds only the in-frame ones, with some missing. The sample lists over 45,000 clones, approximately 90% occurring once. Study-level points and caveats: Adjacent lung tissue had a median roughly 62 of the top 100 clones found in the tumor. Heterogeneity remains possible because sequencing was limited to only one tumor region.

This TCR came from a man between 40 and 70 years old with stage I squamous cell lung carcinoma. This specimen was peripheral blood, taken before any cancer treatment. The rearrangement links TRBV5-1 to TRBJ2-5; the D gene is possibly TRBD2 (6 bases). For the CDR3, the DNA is TGCGCCAGCAGGACCAGCGGGCCGGGGGAGACCCAGTACTTC. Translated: CASRTSGPGETQYF. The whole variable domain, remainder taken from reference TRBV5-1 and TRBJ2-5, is KAGVTQTPRYLIKTRGQQVTLSCSPISGHRSVSWYQQTPGQGLQFLFEYFSETQRNKGNFPGRFSGRQFSNSRSEMNVSTLELGDSALYLCASRTSGPGETQYFGPGTRLLVL.